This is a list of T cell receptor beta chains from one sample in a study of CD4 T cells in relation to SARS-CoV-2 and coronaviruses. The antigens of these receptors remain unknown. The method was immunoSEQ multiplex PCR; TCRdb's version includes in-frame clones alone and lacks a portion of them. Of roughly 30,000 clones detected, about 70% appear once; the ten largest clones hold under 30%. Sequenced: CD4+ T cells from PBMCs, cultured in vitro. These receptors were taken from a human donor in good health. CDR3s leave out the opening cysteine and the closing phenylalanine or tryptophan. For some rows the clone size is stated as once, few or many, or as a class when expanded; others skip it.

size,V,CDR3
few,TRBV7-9,ASSIQGYEQY
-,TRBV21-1,ASSRKKTCFTETSGSTRDTQY
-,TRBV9,ASSPGGSGIDTQY
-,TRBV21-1,ASSTGQGNYGYT
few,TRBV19,ASSILGGWPVNTGELF
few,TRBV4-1,ASSQGPGSGNTIY
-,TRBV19,ASSSQGGEQF
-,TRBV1,TSSQPGLEETDTQY
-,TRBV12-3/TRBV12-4,ASSLGETQY
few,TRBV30,AWSADRVADNKYGYT
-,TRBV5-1,ASSFAAGGLADTQY
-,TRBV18,ASSPNGDGYT
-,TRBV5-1,ASGAYWSGKNYEQY
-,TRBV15,ATSRDKTVYSYEQY
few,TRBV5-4,ASSYRPGTGPLGEKLF
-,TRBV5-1,ASSTGLAGGPISYEQY
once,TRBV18,ASSPTGPSGNTIY
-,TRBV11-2,ASSLGVTETQY
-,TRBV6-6,ASSTRTGDSPLH
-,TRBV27,ASKSGNMNTEAF
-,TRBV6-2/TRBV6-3,ASSSWQGNGWGY
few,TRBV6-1,ASSDVSAGALSSYNEQF
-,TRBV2,ASSGPSYEQY
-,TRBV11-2,ASSPATSGFYEQY
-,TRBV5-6,ASTSTVNTEAF
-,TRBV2,ASTRRTGDQPQH
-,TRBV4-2,ASSQGQLNTEAF
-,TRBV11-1,ASSSDRVQGSPLH
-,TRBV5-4,ASTLGGSETQY
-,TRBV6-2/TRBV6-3,ASSPTGGAGQPQH
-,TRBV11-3,ASSSYRDNEQF
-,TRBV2,ASSEARGAGNTEAF
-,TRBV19,ASTIYHGVLT
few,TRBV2,ASSPGLAPYNEQF
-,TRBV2,ASSAIGGSRGYGYT